This TCR beta chain was profiled in a study of T cell responses to AZD1222 COVID-19 vaccine. General study points: Donor demographics were predominantly white British with a female majority; clonal diversity may be underestimated.

Method: immunoSEQ multiplex PCR; TCRdb's copy keeps in-frame clones and lacks some. The data contain about 100,000 clones, approximately 90% of them singletons. Details on this clone: What it binds is unknown.

V lost 6 bases, J lost 2 bases, and 17 bases lay in between. CDR1 is SGHTA, CDR2 FQGNSA, per germline. The CDR3 has 15 residues. The sample in question was peripheral blood, obtained on day 0 of AZD1222 vaccination. V is TRBV7-2 and J is TRBJ2-7, with D perhaps matching TRBD2 (5 bases). The clonotype comes from an adult in good health. Here the CDR3 reads CASSPSGIQTYEQYF. The DNA for the CDR3 is TGTGCCAGCAGTCCGTCCGGGATACAGACCTACGAGCAGTACTTC.